The 26 T cell receptor beta chains given below trace back to one sample, sequenced in a study of PD-L1 blockade in urothelial cancer. Time point in this sample: pretreatment peripheral blood. Libraries were prepared by immunoSEQ multiplex PCR; TCRdb keeps only in-frame clonotypes and omits some of them. The sample consists of tens of thousands of clones, around 87% of them appearing once. Sequencing was performed on PBMCs, taken around atezolizumab (anti-PD-L1) treatment. These receptor sequences come from a man in his fifties or sixties with urothelial cancer.

The genes are TRBV30 and TRBJ2-7; TRBD2 agrees at 8 bases. The CDR3 runs 14 residues. V was pared by 5 bases and J by 6 bases, with 12 bases of the junction left unmatched. Germline lookup yields CDR1 GTSNPN and CDR2 SVGIG (reference sequence). CDR3 amino acids: CAWGASGSLPEQYF. CDR3 nucleotides: TGTGCCTGGGGGGCCAGCGGGAGTCTTCCCGAGCAGTACTTC.

This chain connects TRBV4-3 to TRBJ1-2, with a possible D match to TRBD1 (6 bases). Germline loops: CDR1 LGHNA, CDR2 YSLEER. The V gene lost 1 base and the J gene lost 4 bases, with 10 bases spanning the gap. CDR3 size: 14 residues. The DNA of the CDR3 is TGCGCCAGCAGCCAAGGGGGGGGCTCCTATGGCTACACCTTC. As protein: CASSQGGGSYGYTF.

The chain employs TRBV5-1 and TRBJ1-1; D is perhaps TRBD1 (6 bases). V was pared by 6 bases and J by 1 base, with 13 bases between. CDR1 is SGHRS, CDR2 YFSETQ, per germline. This CDR3 contains 14 residues. Here the CDR3 reads CASTEQGRNTEAFF. The DNA for the CDR3 is TGCGCCAGCACGGAACAGGGAAGGAACACTGAAGCTTTCTTT.

This chain uses TRBV9 with TRBJ1-2; the D is unclear. CDR1 SGDLS and CDR2 YYNGEE come from the germline V gene. V lost 0 bases and J lost 5, with 14 bases in between. This CDR3 contains 15 residues. The DNA for the CDR3 is TGTGCCAGCAGCGTAGGACTTGAGGCCCCTTATGGCTACACCTTC. This encodes CASSVGLEAPYGYTF.

The genes are TRBV7-8 and TRBJ2-2; D not resolved. The CDR3 consists of 16 residues. Per germline, CDR1 SGHVS and CDR2 FQNEAQ. V was shortened by 2 bases and J by 2 bases, with 12 bases between the two germline ends. The CDR3 region has the DNA TGTGCCAGCAGCTTATGGTACAGAGCAAACACCGGGGAGCTGTTTTTT. It yields the protein CASSLWYRANTGELFF.

This clone was recorded a few times. This sequence joins TRBV2 and TRBJ1-1, with a possible D match to TRBD1 (6 bases). The V end was cut by 7 bases, the J end by 0 bases, with 12 bases between. CDR1 is SNHLY and CDR2 is FYNNEI in the germline V gene. The CDR3 loop spans 14 amino acids. In nucleotides, the CDR3 is TGTGCCAGCATGAAGGGACATATGAACACTGAAGCTTTCTTT. This encodes CASMKGHMNTEAFF.

The V and J genes are TRBV18 and TRBJ2-5, with D tentatively TRBD1 (6 bases). The CDR3 has 13 residues. The V gene's germline CDR1 is KGHSH and CDR2 LQKENI. Trimming removed 6 bases from V and 2 bases from J, with 10 bases in between. The CDR3 DNA sequence: TGTGCCAGCTCCCGCGGACAGCAAGAGACCCAGTACTTC. Translated: CASSRGQQETQYF.

The V and J genes are TRBV9 and TRBJ2-5, with D perhaps matching TRBD2 (7 bases). This CDR3 is 14 amino acids long. V was clipped by 3 bases and J by 2 bases, with 11 bases between them. The V gene's germline CDR1 is SGDLS and CDR2 YYNGEE. CDR3 region: CASSEGGRQETQYF. CDR3 nucleotides: TGTGCCAGCAGCGAGGGGGGGAGGCAAGAGACCCAGTACTTC.

J is TRBJ1-1 and V is TRBV7-3; D is perhaps TRBD1 (6 bases). V gave up 2 bases and J gave up 4 bases, with 11 bases separating them. The CDR3 has 14 amino acids. Germline V gene sequence: CDR1 SGHTA, CDR2 FQGTGA. The CDR3 protein is CASSLAGETTEAFF. CDR3 DNA sequence: TGTGCCAGCAGCTTAGCAGGGGAGACCACTGAAGCTTTCTTT.

V usage is TRBV9 and J usage is TRBJ2-1, with 9 bases identical to TRBD1. V trimming: 1 base; J trimming: 4 bases; junction bases outside the gene matches: 3. Germline CDR1 and CDR2: SGDLS and YYNGEE. CDR3 length: 15 residues. For the CDR3, the DNA is TGTGCCAGCAGCGTACAGGACAGGGGATACAATGAGCAGTTCTTC. This gives the protein CASSVQDRGYNEQFF.

The chain combines TRBV10-3 with TRBJ1-1; 8 bases are shared with TRBD1. Germline CDR1 is ENHRY and CDR2 is SYGVKD. The length of the CDR3 is 15 residues. Trimming took 6 bases from V and 1 from J; bases not matched to a gene: 7. The CDR3 here is CAISRVTGGNTEAFF. CDR3 DNA: TGTGCCATCAGCCGAGTAACAGGGGGGAACACTGAAGCTTTCTTT.

This clone is a singleton in its sample. V usage is TRBV7-2 and J usage is TRBJ1-2; 9 bases map to TRBD1. The CDR3 loop spans 15 amino acids. V lost 5 bases to trimming and J lost 5 bases; unmatched junction nucleotides: 9. Germline CDR1 is SGHTA and CDR2 is FQGNSA. The CDR3 DNA reads TGTGCCAGCAGCGCGCGGACAGGGGATATTTATGGCTACACCTTC. This gives the protein CASSARTGDIYGYTF.

This sequence joins TRBV7-2 and TRBJ1-2, with 7 bases identical to TRBD1. Germline V gene lookup returns CDR1 SGHTA and CDR2 FQGNSA. V lost 5 bases to trimming and J lost 4 bases; unmatched junction nucleotides: 10. The CDR3 is 15 amino acids. CDR3 amino acids: CASSPAGTASYGYTF. The CDR3, as DNA: TGTGCCAGCAGCCCGGCCGGGACAGCCTCCTATGGCTACACCTTC.

The chain carries TRBV10-2 and TRBJ2-1, with D maybe TRBD2 (6 bases). This CDR3 region has 15 residues. V dropped 4 bases and J dropped 0 bases, with 10 bases sitting between them. The germline V gene has CDR1 WSHSY and CDR2 SAAADI. CDR3 loop: CASSGLALSYNEQFF. CDR3 DNA: TGCGCCAGCAGTGGGCTAGCGCTCTCCTACAATGAGCAGTTCTTC.

This chain links TRBV21-1 with TRBJ2-1; TRBD2, the D gene given by the table, was not confirmed from the DNA. TRBV21-1 is an annotated pseudogene. The CDR3 has 14 residues. The CDR3 sequence is CASSKASGRDEQFF. CDR3 DNA sequence: TGTGCCAGCAGCAAAGCCAGCGGGCGCGATGAGCAGTTCTTC.

The V call is TRBV20-1, the J call TRBJ2-7; 7 positions match TRBD2. The CDR3 spans 11 residues. V gave up 6 bases and J gave up 13 bases; unmatched junction bases: 12. Germline V gene data show CDR1 as DFQATT and CDR2 as SNEGSKA (reference sequence). The CDR3 loop reads CSAPTRGLLYF. The CDR3 DNA follows: TGCAGTGCCCCGACGCGGGGACTATTATACTTC.

The genes are TRBV5-1 and TRBJ2-1; tentative D call: TRBD2 (7 bases). Trimming took off 4 bases at V and 0 bases at J, with 11 bases between the two ends. Germline V gene data show CDR1 as SGHRS and CDR2 as YFSETQ. The CDR3 sequence is 15 residues long. CDR3 in amino acids: CASSGGGPSYNEQFF. DNA for the CDR3: TGCGCCAGCAGCGGCGGGGGCCCCTCCTACAATGAGCAGTTCTTC.

The V call is TRBV7-6, the J call TRBJ2-7; perhaps TRBD2 as D (5 bases). CDR3 length: 16 residues. V was pared by 1 base and J by 5 bases, with 18 bases between. Germline assignment: CDR1 SGHVS and CDR2 FNYEAQ. CDR3 loop: CASSLGSLGGKDEQYF. In DNA, the CDR3 is TGTGCCAGCAGCTTAGGATCACTAGGAGGTAAAGACGAGCAGTACTTC.

This CDR3 reads CASSHIAGSTDTQYF. The CDR3 DNA is TGCGCCAGCAGCCATATAGCGGGGAGCACAGATACGCAGTATTTT. The chain recombines TRBV5-1 with TRBJ2-3; TRBD2 agrees at 8 bases. Trimming cost V 4 bases and J 0 bases; bases outside gene matches: 4. Germline lookup yields CDR1 SGHRS and CDR2 YFSETQ. The CDR3 runs 15 residues.

This clone occurred a few times. The chain carries TRBV4-3 and TRBJ1-5; D is undetermined. V lost 0 bases, J lost 1 base, and 7 bases lay in between. From germline, CDR1 is LGHNA and CDR2 YSLEER. CDR3 length: 15 residues. The CDR3 coding sequence is TGCGCCAGCAGCCAAGATGCAGGAAGCAATCAGCCCCAGCATTTT. Its protein product is CASSQDAGSNQPQHF.

The chain employs TRBV11-2 and TRBJ2-3, with a possible D match to TRBD2 (6 bases). The V end was cut by 5 bases, the J end by 6 bases, with 15 bases between. Germline CDR1 is SGHAT and CDR2 is FQNNGV. CDR3 length: 14 amino acids. The CDR3 sequence is CASSARDWEDTQYF. The DNA of the CDR3 is TGTGCCAGCAGCGCCCGGGACTGGGAGGATACGCAGTATTTT.

The J gene is TRBJ2-7, the V gene TRBV9, with D possibly being TRBD2 (5 bases). CDR1 SGDLS and CDR2 YYNGEE come from the germline V gene. The CDR3 runs to 15 residues. Trimming removed 0 bases at V and 2 bases at J, with 12 bases between. The CDR3, as DNA: TGTGCCAGCAGCGTAGGTAGGAGCGGCGCCTACGAGCAGTACTTC. It codes for CASSVGRSGAYEQYF.

V usage is TRBV2 and J usage is TRBJ1-5; 7 bases align to TRBD1. V was pared by 6 bases and J by 3 bases, with 5 bases of the junction left unmatched. CDR1 and CDR2 (germline): SNHLY, FYNNEI. The CDR3 covers 14 residues. CDR3 bases: TGTGCCAGCAGGGTTGGACAGGTCAATCAGCCCCAGCATTTT. Translation gives CASRVGQVNQPQHF. The full variable domain, completed using reference TRBV2 and TRBJ1-5, is EPEVTQTPSHQVTQMGQEVILRCVPISNHLYFYWYRQILGQKVEFLVSFYNNEISEKSEIFDDQFSVERPDGSNFTLKIRSTKLEDSAMYFCASRVGQVNQPQHFGDGTRLSIL.

The chain employs TRBV4-3 and TRBJ1-1; 10 bases line up with TRBD1. Germline V lookup: CDR1 LGHNA, CDR2 YSLEER. Trimming cost V 1 base and J 3 bases; bases outside gene matches: 2. The CDR3 extends over 15 amino acids. In nucleotides, the CDR3 is TGCGCCAGCAGCCAAGTGGGACAGGGGTACACTGAAGCTTTCTTT. Protein sequence: CASSQVGQGYTEAFF.

The V and J genes are TRBV4-3 and TRBJ2-3; D is possibly TRBD1 (6 bases). Germline V lookup: CDR1 LGHNA, CDR2 YSLEER. With 1 base removed from V and 1 base from J, the gap between germline ends came to 15 bases. The length of the CDR3 is 17 residues. CDR3 nucleotide sequence: TGCGCCAGCAGCCAAGGATACGTACAGGGCCGCACAGATACGCAGTATTTT. The encoded protein is CASSQGYVQGRTDTQYF.

V usage is TRBV30 and J usage is TRBJ2-7; 12 nucleotides match TRBD1. The CDR3 is made up of 15 amino acids. Germline lookup yields CDR1 GTSNPN and CDR2 SVGIG (reference sequence). V shed 2 bases, J shed 3 bases, and the junction held 5 bases outside the gene matches. CDR3 sequence (DNA): TGTGCCTGGAGTCCCGGGACAGGGGGCGTCTACGAGCAGTACTTC. Protein sequence: CAWSPGTGGVYEQYF.